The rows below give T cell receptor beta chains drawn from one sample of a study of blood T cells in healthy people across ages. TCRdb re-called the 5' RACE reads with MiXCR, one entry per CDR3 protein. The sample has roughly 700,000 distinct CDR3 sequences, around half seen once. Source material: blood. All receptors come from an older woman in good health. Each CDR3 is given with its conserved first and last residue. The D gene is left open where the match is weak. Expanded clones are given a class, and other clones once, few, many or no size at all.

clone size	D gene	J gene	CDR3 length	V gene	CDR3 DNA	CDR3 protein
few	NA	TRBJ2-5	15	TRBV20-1	TGCAGTGCTACCGTCATGGGACAAGGGTACAATGAGCAGTACTTC	CSATVMGQGYNEQYF
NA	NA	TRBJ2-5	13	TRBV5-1	TGCGCCAGCAGCCAACCATCACAAGAGACCCAGTACTTC	CASSQPSQETQYF
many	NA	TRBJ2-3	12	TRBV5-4	TGTGCCAGCAGCTTCTTCACAGATACGCAGTATTTT	CASSFFTDTQYF
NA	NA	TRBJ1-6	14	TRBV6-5	TGTGCCAGCAGTTACGGTTCGGGGGATTCACCCCTCCACTTT	CASSYGSGDSPLHF
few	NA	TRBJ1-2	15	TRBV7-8	TGTGCCAGCAGCTTAGCCGCGGGACCTAACTATGGCTACACCTTC	CASSLAAGPNYGYTF
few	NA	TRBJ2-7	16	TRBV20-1	TGCAGTGCTAGAGAGAAAAGATGGGCGGGGAACTACGAGCAGTACTTC	CSAREKRWAGNYEQYF
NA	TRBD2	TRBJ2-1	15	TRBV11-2	TGTGCCAGCGGGACTAGCGGGAGTTGGGAAGAGACCCAGTTCTTC	CASGTSGSWEETQFF
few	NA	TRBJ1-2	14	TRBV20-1	TGCAGTGCTAGAGCTACAGAAGTTAACTATGGCTACACCTTC	CSARATEVNYGYTF
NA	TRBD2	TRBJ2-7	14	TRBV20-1	TGCAGTGCTAGAACGAGCGGGGGGCCCTACGAGCAGTACTTC	CSARTSGGPYEQYF
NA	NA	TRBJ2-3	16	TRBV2	TGTGCCAGCAGGAGGGGAGGTAGAATTGGGACAGATACGCAGTATTTT	CASRRGGRIGTDTQYF
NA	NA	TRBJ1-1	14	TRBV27	TGTGCCAGCAGTTTGGGGGGGTCGGGCACTGAAGCTTTCTTT	CASSLGGSGTEAFF
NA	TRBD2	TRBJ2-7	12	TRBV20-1	TGCAGTGCTAGACTAGCGGGAGTTGAGCAGTACTTC	CSARLAGVEQYF
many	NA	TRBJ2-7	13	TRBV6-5	TGTGCCAGCATGGGTACACCGAGCTACGAGCAGTACTTC	CASMGTPSYEQYF
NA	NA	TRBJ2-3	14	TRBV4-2	TGTGCCAGCAGCCAACGGGAGCCGGGAGATACGCAGTATTTT	CASSQREPGDTQYF
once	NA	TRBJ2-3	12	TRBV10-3	TGTGCCATCAGAGACAGCACGAATACGCAGTATTTT	CAIRDSTNTQYF
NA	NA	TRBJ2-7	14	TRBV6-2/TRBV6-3	TGTGCCAGCAGTTACGTCAGGCAGGCCTACGAGCAGTACTTC	CASSYVRQAYEQYF
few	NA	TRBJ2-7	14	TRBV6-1	TGTGCCAGCAGTGAACTAGCGCTAACCTACGAGCAGTACTTC	CASSELALTYEQYF
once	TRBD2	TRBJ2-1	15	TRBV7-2	TGTGCCAGCAGCGCAACCGTACTAGCGGGGGGTGAGCAGTTCTTC	CASSATVLAGGEQFF
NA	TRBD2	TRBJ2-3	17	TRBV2	TGTGCCAGCAGTGAAGTCCTTCCGGGAGGAGGGTCAGATACGCAGTATTTT	CASSEVLPGGGSDTQYF
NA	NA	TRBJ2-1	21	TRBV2	TGTGCCAGCAGTGAATATAACGACCGAGCCGGGGTAGCGTCACAATACAATGAGCAGTTCTTC	CASSEYNDRAGVASQYNEQFF
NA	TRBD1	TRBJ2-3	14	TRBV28	TGTGCCAGCAGTCACTGGACAGGGGTGAATACGCAGTATTTT	CASSHWTGVNTQYF
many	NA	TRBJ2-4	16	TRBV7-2	TGTGCCAGCAGCTTAGCTCGGATCGCTTTGGGAGGCATTCAGTACTTC	CASSLARIALGGIQYF
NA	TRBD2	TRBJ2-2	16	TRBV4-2	TGTGCCAGCAGCCAAGGTCTAGCGGGAGCCACCGGGGAGCTGTTTTTT	CASSQGLAGATGELFF
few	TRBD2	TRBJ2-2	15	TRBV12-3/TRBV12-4	TGTGCCAGCAGGGGGACTAGAACCCTTGTCGGGGAGCTGTTTTTT	CASRGTRTLVGELFF
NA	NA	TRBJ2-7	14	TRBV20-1	TGCAGTGCTAGAGGCAGAGGCCCGAGCTACGAGCAGTACTTC	CSARGRGPSYEQYF
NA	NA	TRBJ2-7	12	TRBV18	TGTGCCAGCTCACCAGGAGAGTACGAGCAGTACTTC	CASSPGEYEQYF
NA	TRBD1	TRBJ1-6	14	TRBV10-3	TGTGCCATCAGACAGGGGGCTGAAAATTCACCCCTCCACTTT	CAIRQGAENSPLHF
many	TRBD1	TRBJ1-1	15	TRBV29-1	TGCAGCGCTGGCTCAGGGGGGGGCATGAACACTGAAGCTTTCTTT	CSAGSGGGMNTEAFF
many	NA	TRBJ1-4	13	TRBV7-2	TGTGCCAGCAGCCGACAGGCTAATGAAAAACTGTTTTTT	CASSRQANEKLFF
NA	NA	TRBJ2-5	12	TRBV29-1	TGCAGCGTAGGACAGACCCAAGAGACCCAGTACTTC	CSVGQTQETQYF
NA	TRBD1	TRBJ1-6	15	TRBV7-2	TGTGCCAGCAGCTTATTCCAGGGGGCGAATTCACCCCTCCACTTT	CASSLFQGANSPLHF
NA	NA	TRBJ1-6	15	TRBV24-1	TGTGCCACCAGTGATTCTGGGGATACGAATTCACCCCTCCACTTT	CATSDSGDTNSPLHF
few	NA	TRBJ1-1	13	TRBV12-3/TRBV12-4	TGTGCCAGCAAGCAACAGGTGCTCTCCGAAGCTTTCTTT	CASKQQVLSEAFF
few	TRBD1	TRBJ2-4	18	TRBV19	TGTGCCAGTAACCGGACAGGGGGCGCGTTTACTGCCAAAAACATTCAGTACTTC	CASNRTGGAFTAKNIQYF
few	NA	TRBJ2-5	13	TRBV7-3	TGTGCCAGCAGCTTAGGTGCCAGGGGGACCCAGTACTTC	CASSLGARGTQYF
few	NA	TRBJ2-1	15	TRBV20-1	TGCAGTGCTAGGCAGGGACTCGGCTTTGGGAATGAGCAGTTCTTC	CSARQGLGFGNEQFF
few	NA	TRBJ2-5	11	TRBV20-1	TGCAGTGTCAGGGGCAGAGAGACCCAGTACTTC	CSVRGRETQYF
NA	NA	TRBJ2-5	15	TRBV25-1	TGTGCCAGCAGTGCCCTTGACAGGATACAAGAGACCCAGTACTTC	CASSALDRIQETQYF
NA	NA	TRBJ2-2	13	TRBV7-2	TGTGCCAGCAGCCAGCGACAGGTCAGGGAGCTGTTTTTT	CASSQRQVRELFF
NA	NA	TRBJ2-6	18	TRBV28	TGTGCCAGCAGTTTAGGCGGGGCATTTAGCTCTGGGGCCAACGTCCTGACTTTC	CASSLGGAFSSGANVLTF
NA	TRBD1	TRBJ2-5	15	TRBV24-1	TGTGCCACCAGTAAACCGGGACAGGGAAGAGAGACCCAGTACTTC	CATSKPGQGRETQYF
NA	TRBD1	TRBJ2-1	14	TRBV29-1	TGCAGCGTTGAGGGGACAGGGAAACGCAATGAACAGTTCTTC	CSVEGTGKRNEQFF
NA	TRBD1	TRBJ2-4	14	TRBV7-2	TGTGCCAGCAGCGTAGACAGGGGGAGAGGCATTCAGTACTTC	CASSVDRGRGIQYF
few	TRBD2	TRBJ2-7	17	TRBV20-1	TGCAGTGCTAGTAGCCCGAGCCTCCTAGCGGGGGTCTACGAGCAGTACTTC	CSASSPSLLAGVYEQYF
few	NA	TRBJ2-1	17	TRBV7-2	TGTGCCAGCAGCTTAGGTGTGGGCCTCCGCTCCTACAATGAGCAGTTCTTC	CASSLGVGLRSYNEQFF
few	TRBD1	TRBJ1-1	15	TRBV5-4	TGTGCCAGCAGCACAGAGAGGGGGCAGATCACTGAAGCTTTCTTT	CASSTERGQITEAFF
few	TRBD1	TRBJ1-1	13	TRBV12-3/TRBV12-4	TGTGCCAGCAACGTGGACAGGTTCGCTGAAGCTTTCTTT	CASNVDRFAEAFF
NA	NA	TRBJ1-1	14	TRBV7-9	TGTGCCAGCAGCCCCTTGCCAGGGTTAACTGAAGCTTTCTTT	CASSPLPGLTEAFF
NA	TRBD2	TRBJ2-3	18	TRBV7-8	TGTGCCAGCAGCCCCGGGAGGGGGGCAGCCCTCCATCGGGATACGCAGTATTTT	CASSPGRGAALHRDTQYF
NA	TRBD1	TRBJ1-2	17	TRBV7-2	TGTGCCAGCAGCTTAGTTGGAAACAGGGGAAGGAACTATGGCCACACCTTC	CASSLVGNRGRNYGHTF
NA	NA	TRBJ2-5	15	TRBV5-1	TGCGCCAGCAGCGTACAACCGGGAAACCAAGAGACCCAGTACTTC	CASSVQPGNQETQYF
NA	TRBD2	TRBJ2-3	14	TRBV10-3	TGTGCCATCACCGGCGGGAGGTCGGGAGATACGCGGTATTTT	CAITGGRSGDTRYF
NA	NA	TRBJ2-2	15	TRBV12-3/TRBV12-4	TGTGCCAGCACCTATAGCGCCGCGAACACCGGGGAGCTGTTTTTT	CASTYSAANTGELFF
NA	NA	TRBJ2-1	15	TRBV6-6	TGTGCCAGCAGCCCAGGGGATTTAGGGTACAATGAGCAGTTCTTC	CASSPGDLGYNEQFF
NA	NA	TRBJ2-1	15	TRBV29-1	TGCAGCGTTGCGTTGGGTTCAAGCTCCTACAATGAGCAGTTCTTC	CSVALGSSSYNEQFF
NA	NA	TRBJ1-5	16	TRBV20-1	TGCAGTGCTACTGTCCCTGGCAGGGGATGGAATCAGCCCCAGCATTTT	CSATVPGRGWNQPQHF
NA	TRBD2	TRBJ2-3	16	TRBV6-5	TGTGCCAGCAGCCTCGGGACTAATCGGCTCACAGATACGCAGTATTTT	CASSLGTNRLTDTQYF
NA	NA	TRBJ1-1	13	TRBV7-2	TGTGCCAGCAGCGCCGGGATGAACACTGAAGCTTTCTTT	CASSAGMNTEAFF
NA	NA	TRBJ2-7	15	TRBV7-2	TGTGCCGGCAGCTTATCGACGCTGAGCTCCTACGAGCAGTACTTC	CAGSLSTLSSYEQYF